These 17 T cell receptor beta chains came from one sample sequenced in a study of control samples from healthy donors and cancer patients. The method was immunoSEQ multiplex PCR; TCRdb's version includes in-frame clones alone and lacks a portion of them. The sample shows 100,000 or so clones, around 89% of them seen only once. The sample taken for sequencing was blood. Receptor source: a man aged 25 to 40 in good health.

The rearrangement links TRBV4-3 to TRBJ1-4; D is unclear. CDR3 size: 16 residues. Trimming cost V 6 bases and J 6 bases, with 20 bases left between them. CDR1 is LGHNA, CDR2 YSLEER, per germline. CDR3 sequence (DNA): TGCGCCAGCAGTAATTTCCTGGCGGCTAAAGATGAAAAACTGTTTTTT. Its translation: CASSNFLAAKDEKLFF.

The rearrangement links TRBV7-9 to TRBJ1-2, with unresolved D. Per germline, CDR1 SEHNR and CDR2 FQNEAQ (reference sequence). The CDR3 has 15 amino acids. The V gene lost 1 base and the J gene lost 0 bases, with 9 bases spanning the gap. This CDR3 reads CASSLVRSPNYGYTF. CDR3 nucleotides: TGTGCCAGCAGCTTAGTTCGCAGTCCTAACTATGGCTACACCTTC.

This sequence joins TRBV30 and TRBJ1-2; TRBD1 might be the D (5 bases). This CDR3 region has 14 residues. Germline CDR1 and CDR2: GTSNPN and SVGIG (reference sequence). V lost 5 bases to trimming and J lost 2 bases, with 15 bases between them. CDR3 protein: CAWEGRGLNYGYTF. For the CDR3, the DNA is TGTGCCTGGGAAGGCCGGGGCCTGAACTATGGCTACACCTTC.

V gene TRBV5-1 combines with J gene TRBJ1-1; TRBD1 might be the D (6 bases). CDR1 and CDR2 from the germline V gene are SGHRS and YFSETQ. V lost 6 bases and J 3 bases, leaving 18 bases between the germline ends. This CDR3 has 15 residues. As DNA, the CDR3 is TGCGCCAGCAAACCCTCAGGGGACCGGTACACTGAAGCTTTCTTT. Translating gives CASKPSGDRYTEAFF.

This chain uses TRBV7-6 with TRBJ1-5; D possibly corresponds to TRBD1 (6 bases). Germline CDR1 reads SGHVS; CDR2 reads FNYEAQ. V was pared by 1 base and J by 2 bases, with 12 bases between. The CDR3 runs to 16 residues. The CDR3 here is CASSLVGGLGNQPQHF. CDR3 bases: TGTGCCAGCAGCTTAGTAGGGGGGCTGGGCAATCAGCCCCAGCATTTT. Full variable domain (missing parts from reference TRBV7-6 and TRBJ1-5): GAGVSQSPRYKVTKRGQDVALRCDPISGHVSLYWYRQALGQGPEFLTYFNYEAQQDKSGLPNDRFSAERPEGSISTLTIQRTEQRDSAMYRCASSLVGGLGNQPQHFGDGTRLSIL.

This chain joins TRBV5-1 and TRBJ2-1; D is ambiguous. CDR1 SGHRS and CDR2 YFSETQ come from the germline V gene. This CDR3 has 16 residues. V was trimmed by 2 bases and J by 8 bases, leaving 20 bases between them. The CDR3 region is CASSFNKNSISDEQFF. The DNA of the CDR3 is TGCGCCAGCAGCTTCAACAAGAACAGCATATCCGATGAGCAGTTCTTC.

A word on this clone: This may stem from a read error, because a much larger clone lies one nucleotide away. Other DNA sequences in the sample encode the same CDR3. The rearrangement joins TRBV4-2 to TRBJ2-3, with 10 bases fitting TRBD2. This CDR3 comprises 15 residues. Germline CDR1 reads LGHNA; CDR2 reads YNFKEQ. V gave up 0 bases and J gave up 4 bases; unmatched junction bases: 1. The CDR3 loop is CASSQEAGGPDTQYF. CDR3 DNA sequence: TGTGCCAGCAGCCAAGAAGCGGGGGGGCCAGATACGCAGTATTTT.

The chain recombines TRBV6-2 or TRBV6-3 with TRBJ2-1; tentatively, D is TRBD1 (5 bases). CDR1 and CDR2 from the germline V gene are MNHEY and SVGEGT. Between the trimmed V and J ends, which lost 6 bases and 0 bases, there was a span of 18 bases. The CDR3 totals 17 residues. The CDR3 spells CASSPVGRGSSYNEQFF. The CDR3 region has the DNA TGTGCCAGCAGCCCCGTTGGAAGGGGATCCTCCTACAATGAGCAGTTCTTC.

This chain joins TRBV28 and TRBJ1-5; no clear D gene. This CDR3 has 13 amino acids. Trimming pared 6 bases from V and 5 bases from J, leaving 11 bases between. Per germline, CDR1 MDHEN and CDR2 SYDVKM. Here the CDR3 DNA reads TGTGCCAGCAGCTCCCCATCCTATCAGCCCCAGCATTTT. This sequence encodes CASSSPSYQPQHF. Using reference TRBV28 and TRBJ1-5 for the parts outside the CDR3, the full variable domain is DVKVTQSSRYLVKRTGEKVFLECVQDMDHENMFWYRQDPGLGLRLIYFSYDVKMKEKGDIPEGYSVSREKKERFSLILESASTNQTSMYLCASSSPSYQPQHFGDGTRLSIL.

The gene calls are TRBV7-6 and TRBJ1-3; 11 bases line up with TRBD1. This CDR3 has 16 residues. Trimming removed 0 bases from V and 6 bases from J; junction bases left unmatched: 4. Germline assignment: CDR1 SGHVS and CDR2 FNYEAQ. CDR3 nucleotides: TGTGCCAGCAGCTTAGCTGGGACAGGGGGTGCAAACACCATATATTTT. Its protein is CASSLAGTGGANTIYF. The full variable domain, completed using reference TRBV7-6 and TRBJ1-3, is GAGVSQSPRYKVTKRGQDVALRCDPISGHVSLYWYRQALGQGPEFLTYFNYEAQQDKSGLPNDRFSAERPEGSISTLTIQRTEQRDSAMYRCASSLAGTGGANTIYFGEGSWLTVV.

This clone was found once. CDR3 amino acids: CASSIARKNTEAFF. In DNA form, the CDR3 reads TGTGCCAGTAGTATAGCCAGGAAGAACACTGAAGCTTTCTTT. The chain employs TRBV19 and TRBJ1-1; D gene unclear. The CDR3 has 14 residues. V dropped 1 base and J dropped 1 base, with 7 bases sitting between them. The germline V gene encodes CDR1 LNHDA and CDR2 SQIVND (reference sequence).

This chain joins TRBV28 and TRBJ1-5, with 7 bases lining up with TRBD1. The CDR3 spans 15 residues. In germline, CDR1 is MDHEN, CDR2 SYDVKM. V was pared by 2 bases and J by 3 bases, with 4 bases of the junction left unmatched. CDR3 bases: TGTGCCAGCAGTTTAGTACAGGGGTTCAATCAGCCCCAGCATTTT. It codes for CASSLVQGFNQPQHF. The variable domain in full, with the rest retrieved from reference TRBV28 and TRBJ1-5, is DVKVTQSSRYLVKRTGEKVFLECVQDMDHENMFWYRQDPGLGLRLIYFSYDVKMKEKGDIPEGYSVSREKKERFSLILESASTNQTSMYLCASSLVQGFNQPQHFGDGTRLSIL.

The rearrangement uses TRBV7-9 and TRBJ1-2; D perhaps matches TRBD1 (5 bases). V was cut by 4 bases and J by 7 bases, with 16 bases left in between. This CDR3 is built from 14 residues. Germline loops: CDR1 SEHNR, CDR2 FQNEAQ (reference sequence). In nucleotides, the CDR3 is TGTGCCAGCAGCTCGTCAGTGAGGGGAGGTGGCTACACCTTC. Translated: CASSSSVRGGGYTF.

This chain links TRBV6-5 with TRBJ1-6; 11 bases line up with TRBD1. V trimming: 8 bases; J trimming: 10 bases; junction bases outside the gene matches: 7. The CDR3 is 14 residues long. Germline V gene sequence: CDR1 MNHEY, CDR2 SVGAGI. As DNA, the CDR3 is TGTGCCAGCGGACCGGGACAGGGGGTCTCACCCCTCCACTTT. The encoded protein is CASGPGQGVSPLHF.

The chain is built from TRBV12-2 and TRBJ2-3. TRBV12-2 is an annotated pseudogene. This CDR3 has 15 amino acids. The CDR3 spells CASRLVGPAPDTQYF. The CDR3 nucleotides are TGTGCAAGTCGCTTAGTAGGCCCCGCACCAGATACGCAGTATTTT.

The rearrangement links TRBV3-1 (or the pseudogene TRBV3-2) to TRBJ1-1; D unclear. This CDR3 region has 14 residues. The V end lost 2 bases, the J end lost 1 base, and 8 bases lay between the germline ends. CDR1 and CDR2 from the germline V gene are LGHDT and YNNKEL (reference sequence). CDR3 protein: CASSQYQWNTEAFF. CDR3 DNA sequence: TGTGCCAGCAGCCAATATCAATGGAACACTGAAGCTTTCTTT.

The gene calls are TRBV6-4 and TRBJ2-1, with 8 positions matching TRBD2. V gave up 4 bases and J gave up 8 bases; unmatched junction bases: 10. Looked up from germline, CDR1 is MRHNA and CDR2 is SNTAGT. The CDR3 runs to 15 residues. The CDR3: CASSVSSAGGDEQFF. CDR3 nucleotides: TGTGCCAGCAGTGTCTCGTCCGCGGGGGGAGATGAGCAGTTCTTC.